The 19 T cell receptor beta chains below all came from one sample that was sequenced in a study of radiotherapy plus CTLA-4 blockade in lung cancer. Measured with immunoSEQ multiplex PCR; TCRdb has only the in-frame clones, and not every one. The sample has 70,000 to 95,000 clones; approximately 83% are singletons. The source material was peripheral blood, sampled from a patient treated with radiotherapy plus ipilimumab. The receptors stem from a human donor with non-small cell lung cancer that progressed on radiotherapy plus ipilimumab.

This clone has just one count. This chain joins TRBV5-1 and TRBJ2-3; 8 nucleotides match TRBD2. Unmatched junction bases numbered 7, after V lost 0 bases and J lost 4 bases. Per the germline V gene, CDR1 is SGHRS and CDR2 is YFSETQ. This CDR3 comprises 16 residues. CDR3 region: CASSLGRAGGPDTQYF. The CDR3 DNA reads TGCGCCAGCAGCTTGGGTCGGGCGGGGGGCCCAGATACGCAGTATTTT.

This rearrangement joins TRBV7-9 to TRBJ2-5, with 10 nucleotides matching TRBD2. Germline V CDR1 and CDR2: SEHNR, FQNEAQ (reference sequence). The ends lost 5 bases at V and 11 bases at J; junction bases unmatched: 20. The CDR3 consists of 17 residues. The CDR3 region is CASSPTMYGAGGHEQYF. DNA of the CDR3: TGTGCCAGCAGCCCTACCATGTATGGAGCGGGGGGGCATGAGCAGTACTTC.

This chain links TRBV5-4 with TRBJ1-3, with 7 bases identical to TRBD1. Per germline, CDR1 SGHNT and CDR2 YYREEE (reference sequence). V dropped 2 bases and J dropped 0; count of bases not matched to a gene: 5. The CDR3 has 16 residues. CDR3 region: CASSFDRASSGNTIYF. The DNA of the CDR3 is TGTGCCAGCAGCTTCGACAGGGCAAGCTCTGGAAACACCATATATTTT.

The rearrangement links TRBV7-2 to TRBJ2-1, with D perhaps matching TRBD1 (6 bases). V lost 5 bases and J 7 bases, leaving 9 bases between the germline ends. Germline V gene data show CDR1 as SGHTA and CDR2 as FQGNSA. This CDR3 is built from 12 residues. The CDR3: CASSQDRNEQFF. The CDR3 DNA sequence: TGTGCCAGCAGCCAAGACAGGAATGAGCAGTTCTTC.

The genes are TRBV6-5 and TRBJ1-1; 7 bases agree with TRBD1. The ends lost 4 bases at V and 9 bases at J; junction bases unmatched: 2. The CDR3 covers 11 residues. Germline CDR1 reads MNHEY; CDR2 reads SVGAGI. CDR3 sequence: CASSSGQKAFF. CDR3 coding DNA: TGTGCCAGCAGTTCGGGACAGAAAGCTTTCTTT.

The J gene is TRBJ1-3, the V gene TRBV5-1; D gene unclear. This CDR3 has 16 amino acids. Trimming removed 1 base at V and 0 bases at J, with 11 bases between. The germline V gene encodes CDR1 SGHRS and CDR2 YFSETQ. The CDR3 protein is CASSLWVQSSGNTIYF. The CDR3 bases are TGCGCCAGCAGCTTGTGGGTTCAGAGCTCTGGAAACACCATATATTTT.

The CDR3 is CASSLEQGLYSYNEQFF. The CDR3 nucleotides are TGTGCCAGCAGCCTTGAACAGGGGCTCTACTCCTACAATGAGCAGTTCTTC. This rearrangement joins TRBV14 to TRBJ2-1; 7 bases fit TRBD1. The CDR3 spans 17 residues. The germline V gene encodes CDR1 SGHDN and CDR2 FVKESK. Trimming took 4 bases from V and 0 from J; bases not matched to a gene: 9.

This chain joins TRBV27 and TRBJ2-2; D is undetermined. The CDR3 contains 14 residues. Trimming shortened V by 3 bases and J by 2 bases, and 7 bases separated the two germline ends. Germline CDR1 MNHEY, CDR2 SMNVEV (reference sequence). CDR3 region: CASSLSGNTGELFF. CDR3 nucleotide sequence: TGTGCCAGCAGTTTGTCTGGTAACACCGGGGAGCTGTTTTTT.

The chain carries TRBV19 and TRBJ1-5; D might be TRBD1 (5 bases). CDR3 length equals 17 residues. Germline CDR1 LNHDA, CDR2 SQIVND (reference sequence). Trimming removed 4 bases from V and 0 bases from J, with 16 bases in between. CDR3 nucleotide sequence: TGTGCCAGTAGTAAAGACGGGGACGGCTATAGCAATCAGCCCCAGCATTTT. As protein: CASSKDGDGYSNQPQHF. Drawing the rest from reference TRBV19 and TRBJ1-5, the complete variable domain is DGGITQSPKYLFRKEGQNVTLSCEQNLNHDAMYWYRQDPGQGLRLIYYSQIVNDFQKGDIAEGYSVSREKKESFPLTVTSAQKNPTAFYLCASSKDGDGYSNQPQHFGDGTRLSIL.

The chain couples TRBV5-5 to TRBJ2-7, with a weak D call TRBD2 (6 bases). This CDR3 region has 14 residues. V was clipped by 4 bases and J by 0 bases, with 11 bases between them. CDR1 and CDR2 from the germline V gene are SGHKS and YYEKEE (reference sequence). CDR3 in DNA: TGTGCCAGCAGCACCCGGGGGTTCTCCTACGAGCAGTACTTC. Translation gives CASSTRGFSYEQYF.

V and J are TRBV10-1 and TRBJ2-4; D perhaps matches TRBD1 (5 bases). This CDR3 is 18 amino acids long. V lost 0 bases and J lost 0, with 15 bases in between. The germline CDR1 and CDR2 sequences are WNHNN and SYGVQD (reference sequence). CDR3 protein: CASSESVLLGEAKNIQYF. The CDR3 bases are TGCGCCAGCAGTGAGTCCGTCCTTCTAGGGGAAGCCAAAAACATTCAGTACTTC.

The chain couples TRBV6-6 to TRBJ2-5; 14 bases are shared with TRBD2. The CDR3 has 15 amino acids. V dropped 6 bases and J dropped 5; count of bases not matched to a gene: 5. Germline CDR1 and CDR2: MNHNY and SVGAGI (reference sequence). The CDR3 protein is CASSLGLAGAETQYF. The CDR3 DNA follows: TGTGCCAGCAGCCTGGGACTAGCGGGAGCGGAGACCCAGTACTTC.

The rearrangement uses TRBV5-6 and TRBJ1-2, with 11 bases aligning to TRBD1. CDR3 length equals 15 residues. From germline, CDR1 is SGHDT and CDR2 YYEEEE. Trimming cost V 4 bases and J 7 bases; bases outside gene matches: 9. Written as DNA, the CDR3 is TGTGCCAGCAGCCCCCCTGGACAGGGGGCTTTTGGCTACACCTTC. It is translated as CASSPPGQGAFGYTF. Looking up the rest from reference TRBV5-6 and TRBJ1-2 gives the full variable domain: DAGVTQSPTHLIKTRGQQVTLRCSPKSGHDTVSWYQQALGQGPQFIFQYYEEEERQRGNFPDRFSGHQFPNYSSELNVNALLLGDSALYLCASSPPGQGAFGYTFGSGTRLTVV.

The rearrangement uses TRBV10-3 and TRBJ2-7; the D is unclear. Germline V gives CDR1 ENHRY, CDR2 SYGVKD. Trimming took off 1 base at V and 0 bases at J, with 7 bases between the two ends. The CDR3 runs 14 residues. This CDR3 reads CAISELATSYEQYF. Here the CDR3 DNA reads TGTGCCATCAGTGAGTTAGCAACCTCCTACGAGCAGTACTTC.

V is TRBV19 and J is TRBJ2-4, with 11 bases that match TRBD1. The CDR3 spans 16 residues. Germline V gene lookup returns CDR1 LNHDA and CDR2 SQIVND (reference sequence). The V gene end was trimmed by 6 bases and the J gene end by 6 bases; junction bases not matched to a gene: 10. The CDR3 DNA reads TGTGCCAGTAGCCCGACGGGACAGGGGGGCCGAAACATTCAGTACTTC. Translated, it gives CASSPTGQGGRNIQYF.

The V and J genes are TRBV19 and TRBJ2-5; no firm D call. V gave up 6 bases and J gave up 5 bases, with 10 bases separating them. This CDR3 comprises 12 residues. CDR1 is LNHDA, CDR2 SQIVND, per germline (reference sequence). CDR3 coding DNA: TGTGCCAGTAGCCATAAAAGGGAGACCCAGTACTTC. It translates to CASSHKRETQYF.

The chain has TRBV6-1 and TRBJ2-7, with a weak D call TRBD1 (6 bases). From germline, CDR1 is MNHNS and CDR2 SASEGT. The V and J ends lost 2 bases and 0 bases respectively, with 8 bases between them. CDR3 length: 14 amino acids. CDR3 sequence: CASSEQGPSYEQYF. CDR3 coding DNA: TGTGCCAGCAGTGAACAGGGGCCCTCCTACGAGCAGTACTTC.

This clone occurred once. V and J are TRBV19 and TRBJ2-5, with 7 positions matching TRBD2. The V and J ends lost 8 bases and 5 bases, in that order; junction bases with no gene match: 11. The CDR3 has 14 residues. Germline V gives CDR1 LNHDA, CDR2 SQIVND (reference sequence). CDR3 loop: CASSSSGGGETQYF. CDR3 nucleotide sequence: TGTGCCAGTTCCTCCTCGGGGGGAGGGGAGACCCAGTACTTC.

The V gene is TRBV6-1, the J gene TRBJ1-6; no definite D call. Germline CDR1 MNHNS, CDR2 SASEGT. CDR3 length equals 15 residues. The V gene lost 3 bases and the J gene lost 6 bases, with 12 bases spanning the gap. The CDR3 region is CASSEAGSGNSPLHF. The CDR3, as DNA: TGTGCCAGCAGTGAGGCGGGATCGGGTAATTCACCCCTCCACTTT.